A single sample is the source of the 26 T cell receptor beta chains below, sequenced in a study of patients and donors after allogeneic stem cell transplantation (dated by TCRdb to the early 2020s). The library relied on RT-PCR. These reads were obtained on a NextSeq 550. TCRdb passed the public sequencing reads through fastp at Q25 and MiXCR, retaining productive beta sequences. Rows are combined by CDR3 protein, so each entry shows the most common genes and DNA. A total of 200,000 to 250,000 distinct CDR3 sequences appear in this sample, around an eighth of them only once. About 9.9% of the sample is in the top ten clones. Specimen: blood, either unsorted or a sorted T cell fraction (not recorded which). The receptor set was obtained from a human donor who was either an allogeneic HSCT recipient or a stem cell or donor lymphocyte infusion donor (not recorded which). It is not recorded whose cells these are; they may come from a transplant donor.

This clonotype was seen only a few times. The V call is TRBV7-3, the J call TRBJ2-5; TRBD2 agrees at 11 bases. Germline CDR1 reads SGHTA; CDR2 reads FQGTGA. V lost 5 bases to trimming and J lost 6 bases; unmatched junction nucleotides: 5. The CDR3 covers 14 residues. The CDR3 DNA reads TGTGCCAGCAGCCCAACTAGCGGGGGAAAGACCCAGTACTTC. It encodes CASSPTSGGKTQYF.

This rearrangement joins TRBV24-1 to TRBJ2-2; TRBD2 is a possible D gene (6 bases). Trimming removed 5 bases at V and 2 bases at J, with 11 bases between. Per the germline V gene, CDR1 is KGHDR and CDR2 is SFDVKD. The CDR3 contains 15 residues. The CDR3 DNA follows: TGTGCCACCAGTGCCATCGGGGGTAACACCGGGGAGCTGTTTTTT. Its translation: CATSAIGGNTGELFF.

This clonotype occurred many times. This chain links TRBV6-6 with TRBJ1-3; D not certain. Trimming removed 5 bases from V and 0 bases from J, with 5 bases in between. The CDR3 covers 13 residues. Germline V gene sequence: CDR1 MNHNY, CDR2 SVGAGI (reference sequence). For the CDR3, the DNA is TGTGCCAGCAGTCCCTACTCTGGAAACACCATATATTTT. It yields the protein CASSPYSGNTIYF.

This chain joins TRBV15 and TRBJ1-2; no definite D call. Trimming removed 0 bases from V and 1 base from J, with 18 bases in between. The germline V gene has CDR1 LNHNV and CDR2 YYDKDF (reference sequence). CDR3 length: 18 amino acids. CDR3 coding DNA: TGTGCCACCAGCAGAGATAAATCCGCCACCACTGTTAACTATGGCTACACCTTC. This codes for CATSRDKSATTVNYGYTF.

Ten or more counts support this clonotype. The chain combines TRBV28 with TRBJ2-5; D not certain. V was trimmed by 2 bases and J by 1 base, leaving 5 bases between them. The CDR3 covers 13 residues. The germline V gene encodes CDR1 MDHEN and CDR2 SYDVKM. CDR3 amino acids: CASSLTSQETQYF. CDR3 in DNA: TGTGCCAGCAGTTTAACCAGCCAAGAGACCCAGTACTTC.

The CDR3 bases are TGTGCCAGCAGCCCCCTACAGGAAGCTTTCTTT. Translating gives CASSPLQEAFF. This chain joins TRBV9 and TRBJ1-1, with unresolved D. V lost 4 bases to trimming and J lost 8 bases, with 9 bases between them. The CDR3 has 11 residues. Germline V gene data show CDR1 as SGDLS and CDR2 as YYNGEE.

This clonotype has more than one count but fewer than ten. The genes are TRBV7-9 and TRBJ2-5; 10 bases line up with TRBD1. CDR1 SEHNR and CDR2 FQNEAQ come from the germline V gene (reference sequence). The CDR3 is made up of 14 amino acids. V dropped 5 bases and J dropped 4; count of bases not matched to a gene: 4. CDR3 in amino acids: CASSPGQGPETQYF. CDR3 coding DNA: TGTGCCAGCAGCCCGGGACAGGGGCCAGAGACCCAGTACTTC.

V gene TRBV9 combines with J gene TRBJ2-3, with D possibly TRBD1 on 5 matching bases. Germline-derived CDR1 and CDR2 are SGDLS and YYNGEE. The CDR3 runs to 16 residues. Trimming removed 0 bases at V and 1 base at J, with 12 bases between. The CDR3 coding sequence is TGTGCCAGCAGCGTAGCCCCGGACACCCGCACAGATACGCAGTATTTT. Its protein product is CASSVAPDTRTDTQYF.

This clonotype was seen ten or more times. The V call is TRBV29-1, the J call TRBJ2-7, with D hard to call. This CDR3 contains 13 residues. Germline CDR1 SQVTM, CDR2 ANQGSEA. V lost 2 bases to trimming and J lost 2 bases, with 10 bases between them. The CDR3 DNA reads TGCAGCGTTGAACAGCACACACCCTACGAGCAGTACTTC. Its protein is CSVEQHTPYEQYF.

The V gene is TRBV14, the J gene TRBJ2-7; 11 bases are shared with TRBD2. The CDR3 runs 16 residues. J lost 7 bases, V lost 1 base, and 9 bases had no gene match. The germline V gene encodes CDR1 SGHDN and CDR2 FVKESK. The CDR3 protein is CASSQAKLAGVGEQYF. In DNA, the CDR3 is TGTGCCAGCAGCCAAGCTAAACTAGCGGGAGTGGGGGAGCAGTACTTC.

CDR3 loop: CASSQDILTALFF. As DNA, the CDR3 is TGTGCCAGCAGCCAAGATATTCTGACAGCTCTGTTTTTT. The chain uses TRBV4-2 and TRBJ1-4; maybe TRBD1 (5 bases). Germline V gene lookup returns CDR1 LGHNA and CDR2 YNFKEQ. The CDR3 extends over 13 amino acids. V lost 0 bases and J 14 bases, leaving 13 bases between the germline ends.

This clonotype was counted many times. This chain joins TRBV5-1 and TRBJ1-6; TRBD1 is a possible D gene (5 bases). V dropped 0 bases and J dropped 8 bases, with 12 bases sitting between them. Germline V gene lookup returns CDR1 SGHRS and CDR2 YFSETQ. The CDR3 has 15 amino acids. The CDR3 is CASSLVGAADSPLHF. CDR3 DNA sequence: TGCGCCAGCAGCTTGGTCGGGGCAGCAGATTCACCCCTCCACTTT. Drawing the rest from reference TRBV5-1 and TRBJ1-6, the complete variable domain is KAGVTQTPRYLIKTRGQQVTLSCSPISGHRSVSWYQQTPGQGLQFLFEYFSETQRNKGNFPGRFSGRQFSNSRSEMNVSTLELGDSALYLCASSLVGAADSPLHFGNGTRLTVT.

The J gene is TRBJ1-2, the V gene TRBV11-1; 8 bases fit TRBD1. The CDR3 contains 15 residues. Germline V lookup: CDR1 SGHAT, CDR2 FQDESV (reference sequence). V shed 1 base, J shed 6 bases, and the junction held 7 bases outside the gene matches. The CDR3 DNA follows: TGTGCCAGCAGCTTAGGCCGGAGGGGACAGGATGGCTACACCTTC. Its translation is CASSLGRRGQDGYTF. The full variable domain, rest sourced from reference TRBV11-1 and TRBJ1-2, is EAEVAQSPRYKITEKSQAVAFWCDPISGHATLYWYRQILGQGPELLVQFQDESVVDDSQLPKDRFSAERLKGVDSTLKIQPAELGDSAMYLCASSLGRRGQDGYTFGSGTRLTVV.

The chain uses TRBV20-1 and TRBJ1-5; unclear D gene. V gave up 3 bases and J gave up 3 bases, with 9 bases separating them. CDR3 size: 13 residues. Germline loops: CDR1 DFQATT, CDR2 SNEGSKA (reference sequence). The CDR3 DNA reads as TGCAGTGCTAGGGACGACCCCAATCAGCCCCAGCATTTT. Its translation is CSARDDPNQPQHF.

This clonotype was detected only a few times. V usage is TRBV4-1 and J usage is TRBJ2-3, with 9 bases fitting TRBD2. The J segment lost 7 bases and the V segment lost 4 bases, leaving 15 bases of the junction unmatched. This CDR3 comprises 17 residues. Germline CDR1 reads MGHRA; CDR2 reads YSYEKL. CDR3 in DNA: TGCGCCAGCAGCCGACCGGGTCGCCTAGCGGGAAGGTATACGCAGTATTTT. Protein: CASSRPGRLAGRYTQYF.

With respect to this clonotype: Possible read error: a much larger clone is one base away. The chain combines TRBV18 with TRBJ1-1, with 7 positions matching TRBD1. Germline V gene sequence: CDR1 KGHSH, CDR2 LQKENI. This CDR3 is built from 17 residues. Here the CDR3 DNA reads TGTGCCAGCCCACCAAGGGCCCAGACAGGGTCCCACACTGAAGCTTTCTTT. Amino acid sequence: CASPPRAQTGSHTEAFF.

The chain carries TRBV20-1 and TRBJ2-7; D is unresolved. CDR3 length: 12 residues. V shed 3 bases and J shed 2 bases, with 8 bases lying between them. Germline loops: CDR1 DFQATT, CDR2 SNEGSKA (reference sequence). Here the CDR3 reads CSARGSTYEQYF. In nucleotides, the CDR3 is TGCAGTGCTAGGGGCAGTACCTACGAGCAGTACTTC.

The chain joins TRBV29-1 to TRBJ1-3; possible D gene TRBD1, 5 bases. In germline, CDR1 is SQVTM, CDR2 ANQGSEA. The V end lost 4 bases, the J end lost 0 bases, and 13 bases lay between the germline ends. The CDR3 loop spans 15 amino acids. The CDR3 DNA follows: TGCAGCGTTGCTCCCAGGGCAAGCTCTGGAAACACCATATATTTT. Translation: CSVAPRASSGNTIYF.

This clonotype has just a few counts. The V gene is TRBV7-9, the J gene TRBJ2-7; D not certain. The CDR3 runs 14 residues. Trimming took 0 bases from V and 6 from J, leaving 12 bases between them. Per the germline V gene, CDR1 is SEHNR and CDR2 is FQNEAQ (reference sequence). The CDR3 sequence is CASSLASSLPEQYF. CDR3 bases: TGTGCCAGCAGCTTAGCCTCCTCCCTCCCCGAGCAGTACTTC.

This clonotype has at least ten counts. The chain links TRBV7-3 to TRBJ2-5, with a weak D call TRBD2 (6 bases). This CDR3 contains 13 residues. V was clipped by 5 bases and J by 7 bases, with 14 bases between them. CDR1 is SGHTA and CDR2 is FQGTGA in the germline V gene. As DNA, the CDR3 is TGTGCCAGCAGCCAAGCGGTGGGAGGGACCCAGTACTTC. Translated: CASSQAVGGTQYF.

The chain couples TRBV20-1 to TRBJ1-5; D remains ambiguous. The CDR3 spans 9 residues. The germline V gene encodes CDR1 DFQATT and CDR2 SNEGSKA (reference sequence). The germline V and J ends were trimmed by 4 bases and 7 bases, with 2 bases remaining between them. The chain's CDR3 is CSATQPQHF. The CDR3 DNA follows: TGCAGTGCTACCCAGCCCCAGCATTTT.

The genes are TRBV3-1 and TRBJ1-1, with D unclear. Germline V CDR1 and CDR2: LGHDT, YNNKEL (reference sequence). The CDR3 has 15 amino acids. Trimming removed 1 base at V and 1 base at J, with 10 bases between. CDR3 bases: TGTGCCAGCAGCCAAGGTGCAGCTCAGAACACTGAAGCTTTCTTT. Translated: CASSQGAAQNTEAFF.

This clonotype was picked up a small number of times. This sequence joins TRBV6-2 or TRBV6-3 and TRBJ1-5, with D possibly being TRBD1 (5 bases). The V end lost 6 bases, the J end lost 2 bases, and 26 bases lay between the germline ends. CDR1 is MNHEY and CDR2 is SVGEGT in the germline V gene. This CDR3 comprises 19 residues. CDR3 residues: CASRGSGREGVLGNQPQHF. In DNA form, the CDR3 reads TGTGCCAGCAGGGGCTCTGGCAGGGAAGGTGTTTTGGGCAATCAGCCCCAGCATTTT.

Only a few counts were recorded for this clonotype. The chain uses TRBV5-1 and TRBJ2-1; TRBD1 matches at 11 bases. This CDR3 has 15 residues. J gave up 7 bases and V 4 bases, and 7 bases lay outside the gene matches. Germline CDR1 SGHRS, CDR2 YFSETQ. Here the CDR3 DNA reads TGCGCCAGCAGCGTAAAGGGACAGGGGGTGAATGAGCAGTTCTTC. It is translated as CASSVKGQGVNEQFF. The full variable domain, with the rest looked up from reference TRBV5-1 and TRBJ2-1, is KAGVTQTPRYLIKTRGQQVTLSCSPISGHRSVSWYQQTPGQGLQFLFEYFSETQRNKGNFPGRFSGRQFSNSRSEMNVSTLELGDSALYLCASSVKGQGVNEQFFGPGTRLTVL.

This clonotype was found many times. The gene calls are TRBV5-1 and TRBJ2-2; a possible D gene is TRBD2 (6 bases). CDR3 length equals 15 residues. V dropped 0 bases and J dropped 7 bases, with 13 bases sitting between them. Germline CDR1 is SGHRS and CDR2 is YFSETQ. The chain's CDR3 is CASSLAGGDHGELFF. CDR3 sequence (DNA): TGCGCCAGCAGCTTGGCCGGAGGGGACCACGGGGAGCTGTTTTTT.

The gene calls are TRBV6-1 and TRBJ2-3; D uncertain. Trimming cost V 2 bases and J 1 base, with 7 bases left between them. Germline assignment: CDR1 MNHNS and CDR2 SASEGT. This CDR3 is built from 14 residues. The CDR3 loop is CASSESYGTDTQYF. The CDR3 DNA reads as TGTGCCAGCAGTGAATCTTACGGCACAGATACGCAGTATTTT.